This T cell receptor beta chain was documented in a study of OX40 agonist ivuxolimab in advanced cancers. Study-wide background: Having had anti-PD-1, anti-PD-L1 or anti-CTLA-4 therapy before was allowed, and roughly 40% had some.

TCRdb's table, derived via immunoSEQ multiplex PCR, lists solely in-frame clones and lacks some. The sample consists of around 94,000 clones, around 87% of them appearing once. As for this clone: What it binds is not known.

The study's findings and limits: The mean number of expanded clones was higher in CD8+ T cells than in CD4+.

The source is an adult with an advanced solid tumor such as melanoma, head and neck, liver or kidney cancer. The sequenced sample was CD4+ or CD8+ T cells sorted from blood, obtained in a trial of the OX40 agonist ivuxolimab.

CDR3 residues: CASSPRQGATETQYF. DNA for the CDR3: TGTGCCAGCAGCCCCCGACAGGGGGCAACCGAGACCCAGTACTTC. The chain uses TRBV9 and TRBJ2-5, with TRBD1 matching over 10 bases. V was clipped by 4 bases and J by 5 bases; unmatched bases: 8. This CDR3 has 15 amino acids. Germline assignment: CDR1 SGDLS and CDR2 YYNGEE.